Listed here is a single T cell receptor beta chain. Original analysis: Nucleated cell counts were estimated from reference gene primer amplification. Repertoires were generated with immunoSEQ multiplex PCR, while TCRdb's copy carries only in-frame clones and drops some. From that table come the V and J calls and clone size; the DNA was used to work out D and trimming. Counted here are roughly 230,000 clones, about 79% occurring once; the ten biggest clones make up 3% to 4%. Participants were aged about 18 to 95 years, lived in some 23 US areas, and enrolled virtually. Donors were grouped by their self-reported clinical history. These data come from a study of blood T cell repertoires in COVID-19. Study as a whole: The study drew acute and convalescent COVID-19 samples from the United States, Italy and Spain.

This clonotype was sampled from a woman aged 55-70 years who had recovered from COVID-19. The sequencing input was PBMCs or T cells enriched from blood (not recorded which).

The DNA for the CDR3 is TGTGCCAGCAGCCCGAATGACAGTGGCTATGGCTACACCTTC. Protein product: CASSPNDSGYGYTF. This chain links TRBV14 with TRBJ1-2; weak D call: TRBD1 (5 bases). V lost 4 bases, J lost 4 bases, and 13 bases lay in between. This CDR3 comprises 14 residues. Germline CDR1 and CDR2: SGHDN and FVKESK. The complete variable domain, with remaining parts taken from reference TRBV14 and TRBJ1-2, reads EAGVTQFPSHSVIEKGQTVTLRCDPISGHDNLYWYRRVMGKEIKFLLHFVKESKQDESGMPNNRFLAERTGGTYSTLKVQPAELEDSGVYFCASSPNDSGYGYTFGSGTRLTVV.